This T cell receptor beta chain was observed in a study of early T cells in non-severe SARS-CoV-2 infection. The sample holds many counts of this clonotype. Individual cDNA molecules received unique molecular identifiers. TCRdb ran MiXCR on the 5' RACE reads and lists one entry per CDR3 protein. Altogether some 36,000 distinct CDR3 sequences are present, under 7% being singletons, with the ten largest covering roughly 6%. The germline V gene has CDR1 DFQATT and CDR2 SNEGSKA (reference sequence). The CDR3 is 13 residues long. Trimming pared 2 bases from V and 6 bases from J, leaving 10 bases between. The gene calls are TRBV20-1 and TRBJ1-4, with unresolved D. This receptor was taken from an adult who was a healthcare worker with PCR-confirmed SARS-CoV-2 infection or an uninfected control (not recorded which). Sequenced material: whole blood. For the CDR3, the DNA is TGCAGTGCTAGACACGTTGCGGATGAAAAACTGTTTTTT. As protein: CSARHVADEKLFF.